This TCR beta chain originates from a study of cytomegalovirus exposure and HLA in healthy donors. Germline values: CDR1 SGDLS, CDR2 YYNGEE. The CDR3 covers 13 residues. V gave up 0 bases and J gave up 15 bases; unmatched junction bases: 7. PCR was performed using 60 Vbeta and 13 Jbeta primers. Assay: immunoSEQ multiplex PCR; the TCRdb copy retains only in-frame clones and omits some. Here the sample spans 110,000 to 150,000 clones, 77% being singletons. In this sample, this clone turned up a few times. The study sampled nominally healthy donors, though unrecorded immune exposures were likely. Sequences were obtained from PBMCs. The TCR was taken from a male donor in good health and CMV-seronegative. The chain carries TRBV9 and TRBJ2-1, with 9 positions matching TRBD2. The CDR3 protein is CASSVETGTSPFF. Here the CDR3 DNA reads TGTGCCAGCAGCGTAGAAACCGGGACTAGCCCGTTCTTC.